These T cell receptor beta chains were read from a single sample in a study of T-cell memory formation after mild COVID-19. TCRdb re-derived calls from the 5' RACE reads in MiXCR, one entry per CDR3 protein. The sample lists fewer than 600,000 distinct CDR3 sequences, roughly 22% occurring once. The sample was PBMCs or a T cell subset sorted from them (not recorded which). Receptors originate from an adult woman who had mild COVID-19 (a few samples of this study predate the infection). Cell type and time point are not known. The CDR3 runs from the conserved cysteine through the conserved F or W. The D gene is left open where the match is weak. Some rows mark clone size as missing; the rest say once, few, many or name a class of expanded clone.

CDR3aa: CASRPLLTSGNNEQFF
CDR3nt: TGTGCCAGCAGACCCCTTCTGACTAGCGGGAACAATGAGCAGTTCTTC
d_gene: TRBD2
j_gene: TRBJ2-1
abundance: many
v_gene: TRBV6-5

CDR3aa: CASSLFNSGVEQYF
CDR3nt: TGTGCCAGCAGTTTATTTAATTCGGGGGTCGAGCAGTACTTC
d_gene: NA
j_gene: TRBJ2-7
abundance: few
v_gene: TRBV27

CDR3aa: CASSQGGYTEAFF
CDR3nt: TGTGCCAGCAGCCAAGGCGGGTACACTGAAGCTTTCTTT
d_gene: NA
j_gene: TRBJ1-1
abundance: many
v_gene: TRBV14

CDR3aa: CASSMGTSSYTGELFF
CDR3nt: TGCGCCAGCAGCATGGGGACTAGTTCGTACACCGGGGAGCTGTTTTTT
d_gene: TRBD2
j_gene: TRBJ2-2
abundance: few
v_gene: TRBV4-1

CDR3aa: CASSPFRGDYTYNEQFF
CDR3nt: TGTGCCAGCTCACCATTCAGAGGGGATTACACCTACAATGAGCAGTTCTTC
d_gene: NA
j_gene: TRBJ2-1
abundance: few
v_gene: TRBV18

CDR3aa: CASSQSWRADTIYF
CDR3nt: TGTGCCAGCAGCCAATCCTGGCGGGCGGACACCATATATTTT
d_gene: NA
j_gene: TRBJ1-3
abundance: NA
v_gene: TRBV14

CDR3aa: CATSRGSRETQYF
CDR3nt: TGTGCCACCAGCCGCGGGAGTAGGGAGACCCAGTACTTC
d_gene: TRBD2
j_gene: TRBJ2-5
abundance: few
v_gene: TRBV24-1

CDR3aa: CATSRDLGNNSPLHF
CDR3nt: TGTGCCACCAGCAGAGATCTGGGGAATAATTCACCCCTCCACTTT
d_gene: NA
j_gene: TRBJ1-6
abundance: NA
v_gene: TRBV15

CDR3aa: CASSLSWDRERYEQYF
CDR3nt: TGTGCCAGCAGTTTATCTTGGGACAGGGAAAGGTACGAGCAGTACTTC
d_gene: TRBD1
j_gene: TRBJ2-7
abundance: NA
v_gene: TRBV27

CDR3aa: CSVVQGDRAYNEQFF
CDR3nt: TGCAGCGTGGTACAGGGGGATCGGGCCTACAATGAGCAGTTCTTC
d_gene: TRBD1
j_gene: TRBJ2-1
abundance: NA
v_gene: TRBV29-1

CDR3aa: CASSRIPPGQNSPLHF
CDR3nt: TGCGCCAGCAGCCGTATACCTCCGGGACAGAATTCACCCCTCCACTTT
d_gene: TRBD1
j_gene: TRBJ1-6
abundance: few
v_gene: TRBV5-1

CDR3aa: CASSQGIRSDTQYF
CDR3nt: TGTGCCAGCAGCCAAGGGATACGCTCAGATACGCAGTATTTT
d_gene: NA
j_gene: TRBJ2-3
abundance: many
v_gene: TRBV14

CDR3aa: CASSYRTGLNYGYTF
CDR3nt: TGTGCCAGCAGTTACCGGACAGGGCTAAACTATGGCTACACCTTC
d_gene: TRBD1
j_gene: TRBJ1-2
abundance: few
v_gene: TRBV6-6

CDR3aa: CASSQGSPTDTQYF
CDR3nt: TGTGCCAGCAGCCAGGGGTCTCCCACAGATACGCAGTATTTT
d_gene: NA
j_gene: TRBJ2-3
abundance: few
v_gene: TRBV7-2

CDR3aa: CSVEDPLAGGRGSYNEQFF
CDR3nt: TGCAGCGTTGAAGATCCACTAGCGGGGGGGCGAGGGTCCTACAATGAGCAGTTCTTC
d_gene: TRBD2
j_gene: TRBJ2-1
abundance: few
v_gene: TRBV29-1

CDR3aa: CSVRPDSRYGYTF
CDR3nt: TGCAGCGTTCGGCCGGACAGTCGATATGGCTACACCTTC
d_gene: NA
j_gene: TRBJ1-2
abundance: NA
v_gene: TRBV29-1

CDR3aa: CSTNGGGGYTF
CDR3nt: TGCAGTACCAACGGGGGAGGGGGCTACACCTTC
d_gene: NA
j_gene: TRBJ1-2
abundance: NA
v_gene: TRBV29-1

CDR3aa: CASSVEVNLHYGYTF
CDR3nt: TGTGCCAGCAGCGTCGAGGTTAACCTACACTATGGCTACACCTTC
d_gene: NA
j_gene: TRBJ1-2
abundance: NA
v_gene: TRBV9

CDR3aa: CASSLETGSSYNEQFF
CDR3nt: TGCGCCAGCAGCCTGGAGACAGGGAGCTCCTACAATGAGCAGTTCTTC
d_gene: TRBD1
j_gene: TRBJ2-1
abundance: NA
v_gene: TRBV5-1

CDR3aa: CSVSLKETQYF
CDR3nt: TGCAGCGTTAGTCTAAAAGAGACCCAGTACTTC
d_gene: NA
j_gene: TRBJ2-5
abundance: few
v_gene: TRBV29-1

CDR3aa: CASSLVAEEQYF
CDR3nt: TGCGCCAGCAGCCTGGTCGCGGAAGAGCAGTACTTC
d_gene: NA
j_gene: TRBJ2-7
abundance: many
v_gene: TRBV5-1

CDR3aa: CASSHFLGGLAGAGELFF
CDR3nt: TGTGCCAGCAGCCATTTCCTGGGGGGTCTAGCGGGAGCCGGGGAGCTGTTTTTT
d_gene: TRBD2
j_gene: TRBJ2-2
abundance: NA
v_gene: TRBV4-2

CDR3aa: CASSPAGVYEQYF
CDR3nt: TGTGCCAGCAGTCCCGCGGGGGTCTACGAGCAGTACTTC
d_gene: TRBD2
j_gene: TRBJ2-7
abundance: few
v_gene: TRBV27

CDR3aa: CASSLVGIQYNEQFF
CDR3nt: TGCGCCAGCAGCTTGGTTGGGATTCAATACAATGAGCAGTTCTTC
d_gene: NA
j_gene: TRBJ2-1
abundance: NA
v_gene: TRBV5-1

CDR3aa: CSVPSEGQGNGYTF
CDR3nt: TGCAGCGTCCCCTCCGAAGGACAGGGAAATGGCTACACCTTC
d_gene: TRBD1
j_gene: TRBJ1-2
abundance: NA
v_gene: TRBV29-1

CDR3aa: CASGDEGRQETQYF
CDR3nt: TGTGCCAGCGGAGACGAGGGGCGACAAGAGACCCAGTACTTC
d_gene: NA
j_gene: TRBJ2-5
abundance: many
v_gene: TRBV2

CDR3aa: CSVYYSGALTQYF
CDR3nt: TGCAGCGTTTATTATAGCGGGGCTTTGACCCAGTACTTC
d_gene: TRBD2
j_gene: TRBJ2-5
abundance: few
v_gene: TRBV29-1

CDR3aa: CASSFRNSGNEQFF
CDR3nt: TGTGCCAGCAGTTTCAGAAATTCGGGGAATGAGCAGTTCTTC
d_gene: NA
j_gene: TRBJ2-1
abundance: few
v_gene: TRBV7-2

CDR3aa: CAISATGTGNNYGYTF
CDR3nt: TGTGCCATCAGTGCAACCGGGACAGGGAATAACTATGGCTACACCTTC
d_gene: TRBD1
j_gene: TRBJ1-2
abundance: few
v_gene: TRBV10-3

CDR3aa: CASERGGQDEQFF
CDR3nt: TGCGCCAGCGAGCGGGGGGGCCAGGATGAGCAGTTCTTC
d_gene: TRBD2
j_gene: TRBJ2-1
abundance: NA
v_gene: TRBV5-1

CDR3aa: CSVGPRGRETQYF
CDR3nt: TGCAGCGTGGGACCCCGGGGGAGGGAGACCCAGTACTTC
d_gene: NA
j_gene: TRBJ2-5
abundance: few
v_gene: TRBV29-1

CDR3aa: CASSGARGQGGTEAFF
CDR3nt: TGTGCCAGCAGTGGAGCAAGGGGACAGGGGGGCACTGAAGCTTTCTTT
d_gene: TRBD1
j_gene: TRBJ1-1
abundance: once
v_gene: TRBV28

CDR3aa: CASSAPGQGSHEQYF
CDR3nt: TGTGCCAGCAGCGCCCCGGGACAGGGGTCCCACGAGCAGTACTTC
d_gene: TRBD1
j_gene: TRBJ2-7
abundance: few
v_gene: TRBV9

CDR3aa: CASSDPERDREGYGYTF
CDR3nt: TGTGCCAGCAGTGATCCCGAGAGGGACAGAGAAGGCTATGGCTACACCTTC
d_gene: TRBD1
j_gene: TRBJ1-2
abundance: NA
v_gene: TRBV2

CDR3aa: CASSPLGGLTDTQYF
CDR3nt: TGTGCCAGCAGCCCCTTGGGGGGACTCACAGATACGCAGTATTTT
d_gene: NA
j_gene: TRBJ2-3
abundance: once
v_gene: TRBV7-9

CDR3aa: CASSLASVDTQYF
CDR3nt: TGTGCCAGCAGTTTGGCATCGGTCGATACGCAGTATTTT
d_gene: NA
j_gene: TRBJ2-3
abundance: NA
v_gene: TRBV12-3/TRBV12-4

CDR3aa: CASSLVGALGETQYF
CDR3nt: TGTGCCAGCAGCTTGGTCGGTGCCTTAGGAGAGACCCAGTACTTC
d_gene: NA
j_gene: TRBJ2-5
abundance: NA
v_gene: TRBV5-5

CDR3aa: CASTPSLGLRDEQFF
CDR3nt: TGTGCCAGCACCCCCTCACTAGGTCTTCGGGATGAGCAGTTCTTC
d_gene: NA
j_gene: TRBJ2-1
abundance: NA
v_gene: TRBV7-9

CDR3aa: CAISESDRVYGYTF
CDR3nt: TGTGCCATCAGTGAGTCTGACAGGGTGTATGGCTACACCTTC
d_gene: TRBD1
j_gene: TRBJ1-2
abundance: NA
v_gene: TRBV10-3

CDR3aa: CATSDSTGGYSNQPQHF
CDR3nt: TGTGCCACCAGTGATTCCACAGGGGGCTATAGCAATCAGCCCCAGCATTTT
d_gene: TRBD1
j_gene: TRBJ1-5
abundance: NA
v_gene: TRBV24-1

CDR3aa: CASSPRQGDGYTF
CDR3nt: TGTGCCAGCAGCCCTAGACAGGGGGATGGCTACACCTTC
d_gene: TRBD1
j_gene: TRBJ1-2
abundance: few
v_gene: TRBV5-4

CDR3aa: CAGRDSPSGANVLTF
CDR3nt: TGCGCCGGTCGGGACAGCCCCTCTGGGGCCAACGTCCTGACTTTC
d_gene: TRBD1
j_gene: TRBJ2-6
abundance: few
v_gene: TRBV5-1